These 8 T cell receptor beta chains came from one sample sequenced in a study of tumor and adjacent non-tumor tissue in lung cancer. The library came from three nested PCR rounds adapted from ARM-PCR protocols. Each CDR3 protein is one row after TCRdb ran MiXCR on the multiplex PCR reads. Found here are 60,000 to 85,000 distinct CDR3 sequences, roughly 73% of them singletons; the top ten hold approximately 12%. No cell sorting was done before RNA was extracted from the tissue. Sequencing input: lung tumor tissue. The origin of the receptors is a woman aged 45-65 years with non-small cell lung cancer.

About this clonotype: One junction end disagrees with the germline gene, perhaps due to a read error. The chain is built from TRBV24-1 and TRBJ2-2, with D perhaps TRBD1 (6 bases). This CDR3 comprises 14 residues. Germline values: CDR1 KGHDR, CDR2 SFDVKD. DNA of the CDR3: TGTGCCACCAGTGATTTCTGGGACACCGGGGAGTTGTTTTTT. It is translated as CATSDFWDTGELFF.

The chain joins TRBV6-1 to TRBJ1-2; D is perhaps TRBD1 (5 bases). The germline CDR1 and CDR2 sequences are MNHNS and SASEGT. Trimming pared 7 bases from V and 10 bases from J, leaving 16 bases between. The CDR3 has 12 residues. The CDR3 nucleotides are TGTGCCAGCAATCCCTTCCAGGGAGACTACACCTTC. This translates into CASNPFQGDYTF.

V is TRBV29-1 and J is TRBJ2-7; D uncertain. CDR1 and CDR2 from the germline V gene are SQVTM and ANQGSEA. V gave up 3 bases and J gave up 5 bases, with 14 bases separating them. The CDR3 length is 13 residues. The CDR3 DNA reads TGCAGCGTTGAGGATGACAAGGCTGACGAGCAGTACTTC. Translation: CSVEDDKADEQYF.

As concerns this clonotype: A much larger clone sits a single nucleotide away, making a read error possible. As DNA, the CDR3 is TGTGCCAGCAGCATGCCCGGTGGCAAGCAGTACTTC. Its translation: CASSMPGGKQYF. The chain employs TRBV12-3 or TRBV12-4 and TRBJ2-7; D is undetermined. The V gene lost 6 bases and the J gene lost 8 bases, with 14 bases spanning the gap. The CDR3 consists of 12 residues.

In regard to this clonotype: One junction end does not reproduce the germline sequence, and a read error may be involved. CDR3 bases: TGTAGCGTAGAGAGTGGGCAGGATGTCGATGAGCAGTTCTTC. Its translation: CSVESGQDVDEQFF. The chain carries TRBV29-1 and TRBJ2-1, with D perhaps TRBD2 (5 bases). The length of the CDR3 is 14 residues. CDR1 and CDR2 (germline): SQVTM, ANQGSEA.

With respect to this clonotype: A read error may produce the germline difference seen at one junction end. J is TRBJ2-1 and V is TRBV4-3; tentatively, D is TRBD1 (6 bases). Germline lookup yields CDR1 LGHNA and CDR2 YSLEER. CDR3 length: 16 residues. CDR3 sequence: CANSQNRDNQNNEQFF. For the CDR3, the DNA is TGCGCCAACAGCCAAAACCGGGACAACCAAAACAATGAGCAGTTCTTC.

Comments on this clonotype: An end of the junction does not agree with germline; a read error may underlie this. The V gene is TRBV4-2, the J gene TRBJ2-2; D may be TRBD1 (6 bases). The germline V gene encodes CDR1 LGHNA and CDR2 YNFKEQ. CDR3 length: 16 residues. The CDR3, as DNA: TGTAGCAGCACCCGGGACACCACCGCCAACACCGGGGAGTTGTTTTTT. Its protein product is CSSTRDTTANTGELFF.

This clonotype was counted many times. This chain connects TRBV9 to TRBJ2-1; D tentatively fits TRBD1 or TRBD2 (5 bases each). The CDR3 has 13 amino acids. Trimming took 3 bases from V and 5 from J, leaving 9 bases between them. Germline values: CDR1 SGDLS, CDR2 YYNGEE. The CDR3 protein is CASSGRTHNEQFF. CDR3 coding DNA: TGTGCCAGCAGCGGGAGGACACACAATGAGCAGTTCTTC.